This TCR beta chain was captured by sequencing in a study of blood T cell repertoires in COVID-19. Across the study: Sites across the United States, Italy and Spain contributed samples from acute and convalescent COVID-19. The cDNA or gDNA used as material had been derived from T cells, B-cell-depleted T cells, or PBMCs.

Germline CDR1 reads LNHDA; CDR2 reads SQIVND (reference sequence). V shed 6 bases and J 9 bases; nucleotides not matched to a gene: 12. CDR3 length: 14 residues. How the authors handled the data: The assay estimated nucleated cells by amplifying reference gene primers. Generated by immunoSEQ multiplex PCR, the TCRdb table keeps only in-frame clones and is missing some. V, J and clone size are those of that table, while D and trimming were read from the DNA. This table has 89,000 or so clones, 75% to 90% appearing once. V usage is TRBV19 and J usage is TRBJ2-7; 9 bases are a match to TRBD1. The source of this sequence is an older man with acute or convalescent COVID-19. Sequences were obtained from peripheral blood. The CDR3 region is CASSHTGGANWQYF. CDR3 bases: TGTGCCAGTAGCCATACAGGGGGCGCTAACTGGCAGTACTTC.